This T cell receptor beta chain originates from a study of blood T cells in healthy people across ages. Study conclusions and caveats: A strong correlation was found between TCR beta diversity and the percentage of naive T cells.

CDR1 SGHDN and CDR2 FVKESK come from the germline V gene. V gave up 4 bases and J gave up 3 bases; unmatched junction bases: 7. The CDR3 totals 15 residues. With regard to this clonotype: What it recognizes is unknown.

Then a second PCR, running roughly 7 to 12 cycles, was carried out with a sample-barcoded 5' primer and a J-beta primer mix. Every molecule of cDNA carried a tag from a template-switch adaptor with 12 random nucleotides. One entry per CDR3 protein results from TCRdb running MiXCR on the 5' RACE reads. Counted here are roughly 1,500,000 distinct CDR3 sequences, around 36% occurring once; the ten biggest clones make up around 11%. The sequence came from a woman in her twenties or thirties in good health. The V call is TRBV14, the J call TRBJ1-1, with 8 nucleotides matching TRBD1. The sequencing sample was made of blood. The CDR3 reads CASSRADRADTEAFF. CDR3 DNA sequence: TGTGCCAGCAGCCGAGCGGACAGGGCTGACACTGAAGCTTTCTTT.